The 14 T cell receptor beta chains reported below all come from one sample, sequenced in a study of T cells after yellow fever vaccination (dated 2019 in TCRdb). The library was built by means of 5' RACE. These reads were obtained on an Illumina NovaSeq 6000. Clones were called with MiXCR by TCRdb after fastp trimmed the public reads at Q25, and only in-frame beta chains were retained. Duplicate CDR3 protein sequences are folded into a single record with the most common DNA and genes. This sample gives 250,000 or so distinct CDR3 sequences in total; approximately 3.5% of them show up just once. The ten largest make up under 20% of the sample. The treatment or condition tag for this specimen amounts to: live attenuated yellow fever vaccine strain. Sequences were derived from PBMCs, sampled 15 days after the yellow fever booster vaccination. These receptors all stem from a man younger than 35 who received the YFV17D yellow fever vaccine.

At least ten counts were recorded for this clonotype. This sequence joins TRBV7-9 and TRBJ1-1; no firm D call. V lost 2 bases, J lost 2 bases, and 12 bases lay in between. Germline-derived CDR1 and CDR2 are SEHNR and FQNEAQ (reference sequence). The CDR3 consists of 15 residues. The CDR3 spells CASSLIIRDNTEAFF. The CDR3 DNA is TGTGCCAGCAGCTTAATTATCCGAGATAACACTGAAGCTTTCTTT.

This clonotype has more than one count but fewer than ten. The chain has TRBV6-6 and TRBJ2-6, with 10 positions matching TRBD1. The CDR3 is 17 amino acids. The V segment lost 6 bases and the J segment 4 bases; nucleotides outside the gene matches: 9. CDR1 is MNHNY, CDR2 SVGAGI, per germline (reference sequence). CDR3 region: CASSPGTGDPGANVLTF. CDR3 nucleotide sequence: TGTGCCAGCAGCCCCGGGACAGGGGATCCCGGGGCCAACGTCCTGACTTTC.

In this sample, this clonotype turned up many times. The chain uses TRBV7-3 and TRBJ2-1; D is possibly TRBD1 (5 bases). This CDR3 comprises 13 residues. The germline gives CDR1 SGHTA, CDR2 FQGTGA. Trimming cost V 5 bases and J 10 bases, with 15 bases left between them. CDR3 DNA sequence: TGTGCCAGCAGCCCCTCGTCTGGGGCCGAGCAGTTCTTC. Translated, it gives CASSPSSGAEQFF.

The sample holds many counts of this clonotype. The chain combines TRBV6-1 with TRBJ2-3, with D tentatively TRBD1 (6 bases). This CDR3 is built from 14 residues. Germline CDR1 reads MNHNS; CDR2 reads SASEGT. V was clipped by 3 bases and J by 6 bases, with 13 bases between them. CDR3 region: CASSETGRVDTQYF. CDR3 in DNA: TGTGCCAGCAGTGAGACAGGAAGGGTTGATACGCAGTATTTT.

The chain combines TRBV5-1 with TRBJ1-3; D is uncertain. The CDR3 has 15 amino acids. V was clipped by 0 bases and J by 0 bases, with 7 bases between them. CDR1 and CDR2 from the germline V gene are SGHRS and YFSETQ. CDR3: CASSLDRYSGNTIYF. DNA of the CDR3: TGCGCCAGCAGCTTGGACCGATACTCTGGAAACACCATATATTTT.

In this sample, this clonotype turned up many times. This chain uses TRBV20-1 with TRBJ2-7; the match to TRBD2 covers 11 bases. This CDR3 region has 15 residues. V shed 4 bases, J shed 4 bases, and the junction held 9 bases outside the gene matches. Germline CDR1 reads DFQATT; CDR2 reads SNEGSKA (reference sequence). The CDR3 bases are TGCAGTGCTAAATATAGCGGGGGGGCTTCATACGAGCAGTACGTC. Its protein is CSAKYSGGASYEQYV.

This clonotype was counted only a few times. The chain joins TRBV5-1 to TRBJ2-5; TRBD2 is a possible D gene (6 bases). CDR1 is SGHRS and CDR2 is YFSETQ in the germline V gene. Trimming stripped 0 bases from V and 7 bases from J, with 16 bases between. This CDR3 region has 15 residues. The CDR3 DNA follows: TGCGCCAGCAGCTTGGAGGTTTGGGCGGAGGGGACCCAGTACTTC. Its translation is CASSLEVWAEGTQYF.

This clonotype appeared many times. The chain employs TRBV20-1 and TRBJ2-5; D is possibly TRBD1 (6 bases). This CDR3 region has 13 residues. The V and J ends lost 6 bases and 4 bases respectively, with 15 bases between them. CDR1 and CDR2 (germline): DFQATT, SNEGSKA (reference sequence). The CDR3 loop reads CSAPPGQGETQYF. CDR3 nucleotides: TGCAGTGCCCCGCCGGGACAAGGAGAGACCCAGTACTTC.

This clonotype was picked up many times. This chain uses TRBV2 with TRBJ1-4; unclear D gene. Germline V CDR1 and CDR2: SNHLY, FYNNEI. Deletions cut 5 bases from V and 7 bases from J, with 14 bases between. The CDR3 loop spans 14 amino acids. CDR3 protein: CASSRNPGGEKLFF. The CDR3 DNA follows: TGTGCCAGCAGTAGAAATCCGGGTGGTGAAAAACTGTTTTTT. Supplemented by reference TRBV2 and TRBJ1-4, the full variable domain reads EPEVTQTPSHQVTQMGQEVILRCVPISNHLYFYWYRQILGQKVEFLVSFYNNEISEKSEIFDDQFSVERPDGSNFTLKIRSTKLEDSAMYFCASSRNPGGEKLFFGSGTQLSVL.

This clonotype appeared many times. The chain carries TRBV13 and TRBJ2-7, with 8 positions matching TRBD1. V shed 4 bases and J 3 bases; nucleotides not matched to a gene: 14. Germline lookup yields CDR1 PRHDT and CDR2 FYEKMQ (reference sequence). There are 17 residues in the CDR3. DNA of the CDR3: TGTGCCAGCAGCTCGGGACAGGAGCCACTGACTCGCTACGAGCAGTACTTC. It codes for CASSSGQEPLTRYEQYF.

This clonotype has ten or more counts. The CDR3 sequence is CASSLGPINVDRGNEKLFF. The CDR3 bases are TGTGCCAGCAGCTTAGGACCCATCAACGTTGACAGGGGGAATGAAAAACTGTTTTTT. J is TRBJ1-4 and V is TRBV7-7; TRBD1 matches 9 bases. CDR1 and CDR2 from the germline V gene are SSHAT and FNYEAQ (reference sequence). The CDR3 totals 19 residues. Trimming at V came to 1 base and at J to 5 bases, leaving 14 bases not matched to a gene.

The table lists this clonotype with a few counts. Written as DNA, the CDR3 is TGTGCCAGCAGCCAAGAGACAGGGGCAGATACGCAGTATTTT. This encodes CASSQETGADTQYF. The chain has TRBV4-2 and TRBJ2-3; 8 nucleotides match TRBD1. The CDR3 length is 14 residues. Germline V CDR1 and CDR2: LGHNA, YNFKEQ. J lost 4 bases, V lost 0 bases, and 0 bases had no gene match.

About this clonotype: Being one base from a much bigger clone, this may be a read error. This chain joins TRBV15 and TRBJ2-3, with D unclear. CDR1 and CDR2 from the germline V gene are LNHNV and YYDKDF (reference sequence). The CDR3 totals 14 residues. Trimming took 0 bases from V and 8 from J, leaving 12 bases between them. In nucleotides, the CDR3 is TGTGCCACCAGCAGAGATGGCCCTAAAGTTACGCAGTATTTT. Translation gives CATSRDGPKVTQYF.

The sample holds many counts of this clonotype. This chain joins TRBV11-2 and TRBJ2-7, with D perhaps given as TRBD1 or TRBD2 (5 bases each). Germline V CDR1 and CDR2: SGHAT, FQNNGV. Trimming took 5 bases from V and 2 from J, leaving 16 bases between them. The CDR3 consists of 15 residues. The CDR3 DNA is TGTGCCAGCAGCGCCGAGTGGGGGAAAGCCTACGAGCAGTACTTC. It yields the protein CASSAEWGKAYEQYF.